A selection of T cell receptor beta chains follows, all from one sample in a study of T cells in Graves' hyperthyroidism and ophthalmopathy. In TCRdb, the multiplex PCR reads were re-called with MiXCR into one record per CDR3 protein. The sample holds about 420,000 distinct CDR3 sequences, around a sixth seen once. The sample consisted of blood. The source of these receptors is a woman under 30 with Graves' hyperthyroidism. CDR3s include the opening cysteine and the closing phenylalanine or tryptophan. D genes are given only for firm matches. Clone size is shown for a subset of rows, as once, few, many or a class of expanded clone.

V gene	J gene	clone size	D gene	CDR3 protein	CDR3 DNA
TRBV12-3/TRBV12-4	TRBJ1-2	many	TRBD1	CASSPGQGGYTF	TGTGCCAGCAGTCCCGGACAGGGAGGCTACACCTTC
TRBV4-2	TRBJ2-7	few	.	CASSQAFGDAYEQYF	TGTGCCAGCAGCCAAGCCTTCGGGGATGCCTACGAGCAGTACTTC
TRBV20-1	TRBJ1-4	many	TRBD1	CSAETGGQDEKLFF	TGCAGTGCTGAGACAGGGGGCCAGGATGAAAAACTGTTTTTT
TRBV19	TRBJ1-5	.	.	CASREGEAQPQHF	TGTGCCAGCCGTGAGGGGGAAGCTCAGCCCCAGCATTTT
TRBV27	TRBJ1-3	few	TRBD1	CASILSEQGVGGNTIYF	TGTGCCAGCATTTTATCGGAGCAGGGGGTAGGAGGAAACACCATATATTTT
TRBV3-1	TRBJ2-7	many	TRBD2	CASSRGTSIAYEQYF	TGTGCCAGCAGCCGGGGGACTAGCATAGCCTACGAGCAGTACTTC
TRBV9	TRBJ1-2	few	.	CASSVGQGLYGYTF	TGTGCCAGCAGCGTAGGGCAGGGGCTATATGGCTACACCTTC
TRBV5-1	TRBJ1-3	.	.	CASSFAAAGNTIYF	TGCGCCAGCAGCTTTGCGGCAGCCGGAAACACCATATATTTT
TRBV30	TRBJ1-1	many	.	CAWSSAGGTEAFF	TGTGCCTGGAGTAGTGCCGGGGGCACTGAAGCTTTCTTT
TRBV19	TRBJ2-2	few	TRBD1	CASSIQGAPRTGELFF	TGTGCCAGTAGTATACAGGGGGCTCCGCGCACCGGGGAGCTGTTTTTT
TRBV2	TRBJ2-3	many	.	CASSDYTQYF	TGTGCCAGCAGTGATTATACGCAGTATTTT
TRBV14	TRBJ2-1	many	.	CASSQGTLVSYNEQFF	TGTGCCAGCAGCCAAGGGACTCTGGTCTCCTACAATGAGCAGTTCTTC
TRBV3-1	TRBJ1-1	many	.	CASSQEPVGRTNTEAFF	TGTGCCAGCAGCCAAGAACCGGTCGGACGGACGAACACTGAAGCTTTCTTT
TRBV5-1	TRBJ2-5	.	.	CASSPGDGARQEETQYF	TGCGCCAGCAGCCCCGGGGACGGCGCCCGCCAGGAAGAGACCCAGTACTTC
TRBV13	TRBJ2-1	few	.	CASSPLGHGEQFF	TGTGCCAGCAGTCCTCTAGGGCACGGCGAGCAGTTCTTC
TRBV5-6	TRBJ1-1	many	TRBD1	CASSSPGDSKPNTEAFF	TGTGCCAGCAGCTCCCCCGGGGACAGCAAACCGAACACTGAAGCTTTCTTT
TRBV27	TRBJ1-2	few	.	CASSLTSYTF	TGTGCCAGCAGCCTAACTAGCTACACCTTC
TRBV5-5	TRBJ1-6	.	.	CASSLQRGLGSPLHF	TGTGCCAGCAGCCTCCAGCGAGGGTTAGGCTCACCCCTCCACTTT
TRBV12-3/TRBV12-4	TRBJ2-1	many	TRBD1	CASFYRGRDEQFF	TGTGCCAGCTTTTACAGGGGCCGCGATGAGCAGTTCTTC
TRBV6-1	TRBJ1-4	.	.	CASSKGPNEKLFF	TGTGCCAGCAGTAAGGGACCGAATGAAAAACTGTTTTTT
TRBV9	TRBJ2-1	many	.	CASSAGTGSYNEQFF	TGTGCCAGCAGCGCTGGGACGGGCTCCTACAATGAGCAGTTCTTC
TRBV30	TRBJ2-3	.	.	CAWSVLPGAPGDTQYF	TGTGCCTGGAGTGTACTTCCGGGGGCCCCAGGAGATACGCAGTATTTT
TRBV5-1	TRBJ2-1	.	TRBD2	CASSLLTSGNNEQFF	TGCGCCAGCAGCTTGTTGACTAGCGGGAACAATGAGCAGTTCTTC
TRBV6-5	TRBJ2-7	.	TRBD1	CASSYQPGQGLPEQYF	TGTGCCAGCAGTTACCAGCCGGGACAGGGGTTACCCGAGCAGTACTTC
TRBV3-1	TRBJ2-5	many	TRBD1	CASSPRSQGPETQYF	TGTGCCAGCAGCCCACGATCACAGGGGCCAGAGACCCAGTACTTC
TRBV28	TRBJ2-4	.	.	CASSPTRAWNIQYF	TGTGCCAGCAGTCCCACCAGGGCCTGGAACATTCAGTACTTC
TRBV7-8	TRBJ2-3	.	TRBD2	CASSLPVAGPTDTQYF	TGTGCCAGCAGCCTACCTGTAGCGGGGCCCACAGATACGCAGTATTTT
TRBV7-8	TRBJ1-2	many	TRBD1	CASSPTGFGYTF	TGTGCCAGCAGCCCGACAGGGTTCGGCTACACCTTC
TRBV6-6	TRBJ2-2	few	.	CASSYSLTWGNNTGELFF	TGTGCCAGCAGTTACTCTTTAACTTGGGGGAACAACACCGGGGAGCTGTTTTTT
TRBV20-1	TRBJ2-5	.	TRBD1	CSAVGTGGQTQYF	TGCAGTGCGGTCGGGACAGGGGGTCAGACCCAGTACTTC
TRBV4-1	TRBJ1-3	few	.	CASSQGHSGDTIYF	TGCGCCAGCAGCCAAGGACACTCTGGAGACACCATATATTTT
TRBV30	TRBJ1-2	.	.	CAWSVGGKGYGYTF	TGTGCCTGGAGTGTTGGAGGGAAGGGCTATGGCTACACCTTC
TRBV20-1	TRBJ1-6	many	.	CSARGPGAGSPLHF	TGCAGTGCTAGAGGGCCGGGGGCGGGCTCACCCCTCCACTTT
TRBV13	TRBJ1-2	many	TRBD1	CASSLGQDYDYTF	TGTGCCAGCAGCTTGGGACAGGACTATGACTACACCTTC
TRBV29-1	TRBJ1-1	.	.	CSVPGGITEAFF	TGCAGCGTCCCTGGGGGGATTACTGAAGCTTTCTTT
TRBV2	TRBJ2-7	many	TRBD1	CASSGDRVNYEQYF	TGTGCCAGCAGTGGGGACAGGGTGAACTACGAGCAGTACTTC
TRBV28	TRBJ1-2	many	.	CASIPRAWYGYTF	TGTGCCAGCATCCCCAGGGCTTGGTACGGCTACACCTTC
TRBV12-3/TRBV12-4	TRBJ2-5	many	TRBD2	CASSFILAEETQYF	TGTGCCAGCAGTTTCATACTAGCGGAAGAGACCCAGTACTTC
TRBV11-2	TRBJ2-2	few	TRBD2	CASSLRGLAGAGPGELFF	TGTGCCAGCAGCCTCCGGGGACTAGCGGGGGCCGGCCCCGGGGAGCTGTTTTTT
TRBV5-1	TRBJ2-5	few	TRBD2	CASSLSSGAETQYF	TGCGCCAGCAGCTTGTCCAGCGGGGCAGAGACCCAGTACTTC
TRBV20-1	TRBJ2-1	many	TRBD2	CSASGQGLAGAAYNEQFF	TGCAGTGCTAGTGGGCAAGGACTAGCGGGAGCGGCCTACAATGAGCAGTTCTTC
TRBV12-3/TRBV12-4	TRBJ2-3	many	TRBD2	CASSLPSSAGGFTDTQYF	TGTGCCAGCAGTTTACCCTCGAGCGCGGGAGGGTTCACAGATACGCAGTATTTT
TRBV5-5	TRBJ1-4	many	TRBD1	CASSPQGASPNEKLFF	TGTGCCAGCAGCCCCCAGGGGGCCTCTCCTAATGAAAAACTGTTTTTT
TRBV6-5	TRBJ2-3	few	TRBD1	CASSYQGATSTDTQYF	TGTGCCAGCAGCTACCAGGGGGCCACAAGCACAGATACGCAGTATTTT
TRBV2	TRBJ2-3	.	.	CASSELVDPSTDTQYF	TGTGCCAGCAGTGAACTTGTGGACCCAAGCACAGATACGCAGTATTTT
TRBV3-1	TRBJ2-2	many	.	CASSRNSVGTGELFF	TGTGCCAGCAGCCGCAATAGCGTCGGCACCGGGGAGCTGTTTTTT
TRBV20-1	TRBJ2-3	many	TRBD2	CSASDPSGVHTQYF	TGCAGTGCTAGTGACCCTAGCGGGGTACATACGCAGTATTTT